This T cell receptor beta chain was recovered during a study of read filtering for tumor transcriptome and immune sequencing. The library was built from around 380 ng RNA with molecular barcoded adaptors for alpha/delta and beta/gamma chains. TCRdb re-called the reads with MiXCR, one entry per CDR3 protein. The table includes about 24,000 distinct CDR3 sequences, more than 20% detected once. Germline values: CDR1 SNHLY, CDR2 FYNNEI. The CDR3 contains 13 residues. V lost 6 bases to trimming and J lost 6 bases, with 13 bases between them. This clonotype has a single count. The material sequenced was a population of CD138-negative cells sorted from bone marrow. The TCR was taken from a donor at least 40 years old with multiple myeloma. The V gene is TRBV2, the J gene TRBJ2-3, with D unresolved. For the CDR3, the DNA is TGTGCCAGCAGCGACACTTACTCTGATACGCAGTATTTT. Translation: CASSDTYSDTQYF.